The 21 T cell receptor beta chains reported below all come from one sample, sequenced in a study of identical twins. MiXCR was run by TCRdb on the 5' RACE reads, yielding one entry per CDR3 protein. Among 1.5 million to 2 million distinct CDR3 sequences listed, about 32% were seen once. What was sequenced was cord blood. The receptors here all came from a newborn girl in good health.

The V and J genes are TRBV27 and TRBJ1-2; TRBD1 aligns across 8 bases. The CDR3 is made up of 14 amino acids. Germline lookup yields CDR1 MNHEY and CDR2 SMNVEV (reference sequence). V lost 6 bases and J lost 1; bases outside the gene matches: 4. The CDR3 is CASSEDRVNYGYTF. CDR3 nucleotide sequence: TGTGCCAGCAGCGAGGACAGGGTTAACTATGGCTACACCTTC.

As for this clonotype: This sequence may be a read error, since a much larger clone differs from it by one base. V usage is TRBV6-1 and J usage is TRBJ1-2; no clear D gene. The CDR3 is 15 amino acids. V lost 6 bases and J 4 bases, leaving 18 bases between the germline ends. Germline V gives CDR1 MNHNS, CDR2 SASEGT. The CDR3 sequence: CASSLDNIAAYGYTF. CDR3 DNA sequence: TGTGCCAGCAGCCTTGACAATATAGCCGCCTATGGCTACACCTTC.

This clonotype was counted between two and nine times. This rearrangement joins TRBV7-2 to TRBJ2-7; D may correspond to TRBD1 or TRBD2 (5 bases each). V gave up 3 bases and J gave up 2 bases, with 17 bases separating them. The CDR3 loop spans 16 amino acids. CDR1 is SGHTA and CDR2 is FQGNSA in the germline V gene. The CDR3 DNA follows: TGTGCCAGCAGCTTCTCCGGGACGCAATTCACCTACGAGCAGTACTTC. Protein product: CASSFSGTQFTYEQYF.

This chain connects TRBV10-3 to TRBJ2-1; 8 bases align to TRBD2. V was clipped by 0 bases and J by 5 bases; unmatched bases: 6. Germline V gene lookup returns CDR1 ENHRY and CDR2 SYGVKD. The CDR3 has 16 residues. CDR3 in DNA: TGTGCCATCAGTGAGTCAACCTTAGCGGGACACAATGAGCAGTTCTTC. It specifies CAISESTLAGHNEQFF.

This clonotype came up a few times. The CDR3 reads CASSLSLGAQAGELFF. The CDR3 region has the DNA TGTGCCAGCAGTTTATCCCTAGGCGCCCAAGCCGGGGAGCTGTTTTTT. J is TRBJ2-2 and V is TRBV12-3 or TRBV12-4; D gene ambiguous. V shed 2 bases and J shed 6 bases, with 16 bases lying between them. The length of the CDR3 is 16 residues.

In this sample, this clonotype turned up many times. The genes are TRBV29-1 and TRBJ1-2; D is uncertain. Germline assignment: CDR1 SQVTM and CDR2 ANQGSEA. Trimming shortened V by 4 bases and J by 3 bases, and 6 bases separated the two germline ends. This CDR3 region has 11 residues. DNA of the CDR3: TGCAGCGTTGTCGGTCACTATGGCTACACCTTC. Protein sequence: CSVVGHYGYTF. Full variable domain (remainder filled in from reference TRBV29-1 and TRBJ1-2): SAVISQKPSRDICQRGTSLTIQCQVDSQVTMMFWYRQQPGQSLTLIATANQGSEATYESGFVIDKFPISRPNLTFSTLTVSNMSPEDSSIYLCSVVGHYGYTFGSGTRLTVV.

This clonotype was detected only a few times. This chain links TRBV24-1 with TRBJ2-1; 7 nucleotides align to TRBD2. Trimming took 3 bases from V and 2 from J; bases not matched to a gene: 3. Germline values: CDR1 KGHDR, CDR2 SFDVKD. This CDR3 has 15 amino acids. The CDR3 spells CATSDEGGAYNEQFF. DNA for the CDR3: TGTGCCACCAGTGATGAGGGAGGGGCCTACAATGAGCAGTTCTTC.

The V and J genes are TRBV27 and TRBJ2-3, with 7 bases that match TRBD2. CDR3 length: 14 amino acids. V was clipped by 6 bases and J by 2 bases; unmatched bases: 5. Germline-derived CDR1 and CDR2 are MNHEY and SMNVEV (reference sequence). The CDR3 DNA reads TGTGCCAGCAGGGTAGCGGGTCACACAGATACGCAGTATTTT. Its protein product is CASRVAGHTDTQYF.

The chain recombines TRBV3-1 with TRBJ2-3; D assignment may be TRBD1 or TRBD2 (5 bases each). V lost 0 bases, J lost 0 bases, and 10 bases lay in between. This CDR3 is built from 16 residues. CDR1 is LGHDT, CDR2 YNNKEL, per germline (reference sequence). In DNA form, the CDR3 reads TGTGCCAGCAGCCAAGATGGGACCATAAGCACAGATACGCAGTATTTT. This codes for CASSQDGTISTDTQYF.

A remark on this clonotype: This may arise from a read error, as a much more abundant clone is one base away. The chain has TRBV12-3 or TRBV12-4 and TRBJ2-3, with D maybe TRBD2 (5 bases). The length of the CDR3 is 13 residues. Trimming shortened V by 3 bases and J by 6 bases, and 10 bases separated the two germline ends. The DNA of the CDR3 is TGTGCCAGCAGTTTTGTCGGGGTCGATACGCAGTATTTT. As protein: CASSFVGVDTQYF.

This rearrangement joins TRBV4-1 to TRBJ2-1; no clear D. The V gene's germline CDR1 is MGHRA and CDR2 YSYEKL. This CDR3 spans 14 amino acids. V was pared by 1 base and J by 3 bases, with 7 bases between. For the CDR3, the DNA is TGCGCCAGCAGCCAAGTCGACCACTACAATGAGCAGTTCTTC. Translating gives CASSQVDHYNEQFF.

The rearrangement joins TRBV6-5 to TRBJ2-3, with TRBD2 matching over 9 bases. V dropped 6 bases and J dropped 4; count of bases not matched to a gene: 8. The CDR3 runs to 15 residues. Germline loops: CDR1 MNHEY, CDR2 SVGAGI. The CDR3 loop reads CASSRAGGRADTQYF. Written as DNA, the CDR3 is TGTGCCAGCAGCCGAGCGGGAGGAAGGGCAGATACGCAGTATTTT.

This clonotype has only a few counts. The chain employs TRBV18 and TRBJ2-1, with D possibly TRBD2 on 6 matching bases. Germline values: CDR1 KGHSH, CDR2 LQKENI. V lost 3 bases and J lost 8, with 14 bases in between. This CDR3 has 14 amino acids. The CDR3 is CASSPGGGAYEQFF. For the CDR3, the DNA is TGTGCCAGCTCACCCGGTGGAGGGGCCTATGAGCAGTTCTTC. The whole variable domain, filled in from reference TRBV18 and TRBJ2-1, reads NAGVMQNPRHLVRRRGQEARLRCSPMKGHSHVYWYRQLPEEGLKFMVYLQKENIIDESGMPKERFSAEFPKEGPSILRIQQVVRGDSAAYFCASSPGGGAYEQFFGPGTRLTVL.

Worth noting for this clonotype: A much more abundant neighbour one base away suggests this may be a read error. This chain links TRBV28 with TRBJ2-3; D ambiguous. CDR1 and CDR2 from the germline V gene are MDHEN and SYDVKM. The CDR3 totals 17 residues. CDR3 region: CASSLSGASGNTDTRYF. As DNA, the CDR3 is TGTGCCAGCAGTTTATCCGGTGCTAGTGGTAACACAGATACGCGGTATTTT.

The CDR3 nucleotides read TGCAGTGCTGCTGTTCGCACAGATACGCAGTATTTT. This encodes CSAAVRTDTQYF. The chain carries TRBV20-1 and TRBJ2-3; no clear D gene. V dropped 5 bases and J dropped 1 base, with 7 bases sitting between them. Germline assignment: CDR1 DFQATT and CDR2 SNEGSKA (reference sequence). The CDR3 contains 12 residues.

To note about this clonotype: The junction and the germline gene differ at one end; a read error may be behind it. CDR3 in amino acids: CASILTTTNEKLFF. The DNA of the CDR3 is TGCGCCAGCATCTTGACAACAACTAATGAAAAACTGTTTTTT. J is TRBJ1-4 and V is TRBV5-1; no definite D call. Per germline, CDR1 SGHRS and CDR2 YFSETQ. The length of the CDR3 is 14 residues.

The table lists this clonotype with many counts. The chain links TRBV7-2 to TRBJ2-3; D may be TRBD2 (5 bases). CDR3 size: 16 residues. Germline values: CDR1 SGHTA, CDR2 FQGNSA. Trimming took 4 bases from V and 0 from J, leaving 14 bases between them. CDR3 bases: TGTGCCAGCAGCTCCCGACTAAGCTCTAGCACAGATACGCAGTATTTT. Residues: CASSSRLSSSTDTQYF. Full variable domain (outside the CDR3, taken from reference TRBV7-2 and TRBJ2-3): GAGVSQSPSNKVTEKGKDVELRCDPISGHTALYWYRQSLGQGLEFLIYFQGNSAPDKSGLPSDRFSAERTGGSVSTLTIQRTQQEDSAVYLCASSSRLSSSTDTQYFGPGTRLTVL.

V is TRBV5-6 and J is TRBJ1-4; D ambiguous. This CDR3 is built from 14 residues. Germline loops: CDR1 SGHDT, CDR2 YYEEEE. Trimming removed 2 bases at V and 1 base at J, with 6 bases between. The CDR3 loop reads CASSLKRTNEKLFF. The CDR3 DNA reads TGTGCCAGCAGCTTAAAGCGAACTAATGAAAAACTGTTTTTT.

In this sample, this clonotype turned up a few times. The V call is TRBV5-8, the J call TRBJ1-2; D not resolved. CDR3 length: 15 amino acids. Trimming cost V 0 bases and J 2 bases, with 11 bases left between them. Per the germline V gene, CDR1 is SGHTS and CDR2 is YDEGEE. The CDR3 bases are TGTGCCAGCAGCTTGGGAGGTGGAGTGAACTATGGCTACACCTTC. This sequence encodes CASSLGGGVNYGYTF. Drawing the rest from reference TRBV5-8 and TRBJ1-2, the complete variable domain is EAGVTQSPTHLIKTRGQQATLRCSPISGHTSVYWYQQALGLGLQFLLWYDEGEERNRGNFPPRFSGRQFPNYSSELNVNALELEDSALYLCASSLGGGVNYGYTFGSGTRLTVV.

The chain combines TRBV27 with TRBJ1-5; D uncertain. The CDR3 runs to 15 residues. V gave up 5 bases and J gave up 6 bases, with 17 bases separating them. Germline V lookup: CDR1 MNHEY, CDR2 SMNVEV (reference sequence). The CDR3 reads CASSPSGLGRQPQHF. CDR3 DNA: TGTGCCAGCAGTCCTTCCGGGCTAGGGCGTCAGCCCCAGCATTTT.

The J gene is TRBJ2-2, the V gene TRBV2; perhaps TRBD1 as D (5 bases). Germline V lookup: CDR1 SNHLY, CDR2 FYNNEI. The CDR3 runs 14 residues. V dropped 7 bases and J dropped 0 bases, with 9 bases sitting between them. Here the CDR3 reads CASKSGPNTGELFF. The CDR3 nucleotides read TGTGCCAGCAAGTCAGGGCCGAACACCGGGGAGCTGTTTTTT.